This is a list of T cell receptor beta chains from one sample in a study of neoadjuvant anti-PD-1 for oral cavity cancer. Generated by immunoSEQ multiplex PCR, the TCRdb table keeps only in-frame clones and is missing some. The sample includes about 42,000 clones, about three quarters seen only once; the top ten take 4.5% to 5%. The source material was PBMCs, sampled after nivolumab (anti-PD-1) treatment. The receptors were gathered from a person aged 35 to 85 with oral cavity squamous cell carcinoma. Both conserved end residues are part of each CDR3. The D gene is left open where the match is weak. Clone size appears in some rows only: once, few, many, or a class for an expanded clone.

size,J,V,length,D,CDR3,DNA
.,TRBJ2-5,TRBV20-1,11,.,CSAKIGETQYF,TGCAGTGCTAAGATTGGAGAGACCCAGTACTTC
.,TRBJ2-5,TRBV5-6,13,.,CASSAGLPETQYF,TGTGCCAGCAGCGCCGGACTTCCAGAGACCCAGTACTTC
.,TRBJ2-7,TRBV5-1,14,.,CASSPLAENYEQYF,TGCGCCAGCAGCCCCCTGGCGGAAAACTACGAGCAGTACTTC
.,TRBJ1-3,TRBV10-2,14,.,CASSEGDIGNTIYF,TGCGCCAGCAGTGAAGGGGATATAGGAAACACCATATATTTT
.,TRBJ2-2,TRBV11-2,15,TRBD1,CASSPDRGNTGELFF,TGTGCCAGCAGCCCCGACAGGGGAAACACCGGGGAGCTGTTTTTT
.,TRBJ2-7,TRBV11-2,16,TRBD2,CASSSVPSGLSYEQYF,TGTGCCAGCAGCTCCGTACCTAGCGGGCTCTCCTACGAGCAGTACTTC
.,TRBJ1-1,TRBV11-3,14,.,CASSPGSFNTEAFF,TGTGCCAGCAGCCCTGGGTCGTTCAACACTGAAGCTTTCTTT
.,TRBJ1-6,TRBV12-5,13,.,CASGGGDNSPLHF,TGTGCTAGTGGCGGAGGGGATAATTCACCCCTCCACTTT
many,TRBJ2-5,TRBV9,15,TRBD2,CASSPSRGGWETQYF,TGTGCCAGCAGCCCCTCAAGGGGAGGGTGGGAGACCCAGTACTTC
.,TRBJ2-1,TRBV7-3,13,.,CASSSGPLNEQFF,TGTGCCAGCAGCTCGGGACCCCTCAATGAGCAGTTCTTC
.,TRBJ2-4,TRBV5-3,15,.,CARSLQWVAKNIQYF,TGTGCCAGAAGCTTGCAATGGGTGGCCAAAAACATTCAGTACTTC
.,TRBJ1-2,TRBV28,13,.,CASTLERRYGYTF,TGTGCCAGCACTTTGGAAAGGAGGTACGGCTACACCTTC
once,TRBJ1-1,TRBV7-2,13,.,CASSLTRDTEAFF,TGTGCCAGCAGCTTAACAAGAGACACTGAAGCTTTCTTT
.,TRBJ2-7,TRBV7-9,15,TRBD2,CASSDPGLAALGQYF,TGTGCCAGCAGCGATCCGGGACTAGCGGCTTTAGGGCAGTACTTC
.,TRBJ2-5,TRBV5-4,14,.,CASSLGLTQETQYF,TGTGCCAGCAGCTTGGGACTGACCCAAGAGACCCAGTACTTC